A selection of T cell receptor beta chains follows, all from one sample in a study of T cells in pancreatic ductal adenocarcinoma. Data came from immunoSEQ multiplex PCR; TCRdb stores just in-frame clones and leaves some out. The table shows approximately 97,000 clones, with about 95% occurring only once. The specimen sequenced was PBMCs. Receptors originate from a human donor with pancreatic ductal adenocarcinoma. Both conserved end residues are part of each CDR3. The D gene is left open where the match is weak. The size entry is marked missing in some rows and otherwise reads once, few, many or a size class.

>TRBJ2-7|TRBV30|-|TRBD1
TGTGCCTGGAGCTCTACAGGGGCTACCTTTTACGAGCAGTACTTC
CAWSSTGATFYEQYF
>TRBJ2-1|TRBV25-1|-|TRBD1
TGTGCCAGCAGTGGGACCGGACAGGGGAACAATGAGCAGTTCTTC
CASSGTGQGNNEQFF
>TRBJ1-2|TRBV4-1|-|-
TGCGCCAGCAGCCAATGGGGGGAGGTGGATGGCTACACCTTC
CASSQWGEVDGYTF
>TRBJ2-2|TRBV9|-|-
TGTGCCAGCAGCGTAGGGCTAGAAAACACCGGGGAGCTGTTTTTT
CASSVGLENTGELFF
>TRBJ2-2|TRBV5-1|-|TRBD2
TGCGCCAGCAGCTTGACGGCGCCGGGACTAGTCGTATCCGGGGAGCTGTTTTTT
CASSLTAPGLVVSGELFF
>TRBJ2-3|TRBV9|once|-
TGTGCCAGCAGCGTTCTGGGGGGGCGGACAGATACGCAGTATTTT
CASSVLGGRTDTQYF
>TRBJ2-7|TRBV5-1|-|TRBD2
TGCGCCAGCGGACTAGGTTCCTACGAGCAGTACTTC
CASGLGSYEQYF
>TRBJ1-1|TRBV19|-|-
TGTGCCAGTAGTATTTTTGCGGGAACTGAAGCTTTCTTT
CASSIFAGTEAFF
>TRBJ2-4|TRBV5-1|-|-
TGCGCCAGCAGCCGGGGGTCAATCGGGACCAAAAACATTCAGTACTTC
CASSRGSIGTKNIQYF
>TRBJ2-5|TRBV18|once|TRBD2
TGTGCCAGCTCCCCTACTAGCGTCCAAGAGACCCAGTACTTC
CASSPTSVQETQYF
>TRBJ1-1|TRBV18|-|-
TGTGCCAGCTCACCCACAGAGTTCCAGGGGTCTGAAGCTTTCTTT
CASSPTEFQGSEAFF
>TRBJ2-1|TRBV29-1|-|-
TGCAGCGTTGAAGTAGGACTGTTGGGGAATGAGCAGTTCTTC
CSVEVGLLGNEQFF
>TRBJ2-7|TRBV11-2|-|TRBD1
TGTGCCAGCAGCCCCCGAAGGCCGGGACAGCGACACTACGAGCAGTACTTC
CASSPRRPGQRHYEQYF
>TRBJ1-3|TRBV30|-|TRBD1
TGTGCCTGGGCGACAGGGATTGGAAACACCATATATTTT
CAWATGIGNTIYF
>TRBJ2-2|TRBV7-2|-|TRBD1
TGTGCCAGCAGCTTAGAACCCCCCGGGACAGGGCCCGGGGAGCTGTTTTTT
CASSLEPPGTGPGELFF
>TRBJ2-7|TRBV20-1|-|-
TGCAGTGTCACAGGGTTGACCGAGCAGTACTTC
CSVTGLTEQYF
>TRBJ2-5|TRBV10-3|-|-
TGTGCCATCAGCCCTCGCCCATCCGAGGAGACCCAGTACTTC
CAISPRPSEETQYF
>TRBJ2-7|TRBV18|once|TRBD2
TGTGCCAGCTCACCACCGGCGGGGTCAGCGGGAGGGCTAAACGAGCAGTACTTC
CASSPPAGSAGGLNEQYF
>TRBJ2-7|TRBV6-5|-|-
TGTGCCAGCGGTTATAGGCTGGGGAGCGAGCAGTACTTC
CASGYRLGSEQYF
>TRBJ2-7|TRBV28|-|TRBD2
TGTGCCAGCAGTTCGACTAGCGGGAGTGTGGGCGAGCAGTACTTC
CASSSTSGSVGEQYF
>TRBJ2-1|TRBV5-1|-|TRBD2
TGCGCCAGCAGCCCGGCAAGCGGGAGCAGGAATGAGCAGTTCTTC
CASSPASGSRNEQFF
>TRBJ2-7|TRBV11-2|-|TRBD2
TGTGCCAGCAGGTTATTGGGGGGGTCCGGGAGCTCCTACGAGCAGTACTTC
CASRLLGGSGSSYEQYF
>TRBJ2-5|TRBV10-3|-|-
TGTGCCATAGCGGGTCAGCAGGAGACCCAGTACTTC
CAIAGQQETQYF
>TRBJ2-2|TRBV28|-|-
TGTGCCAGCAGTTTTACAGTCACAGGCAGTGAAGGGGAGCTGTTTTTT
CASSFTVTGSEGELFF